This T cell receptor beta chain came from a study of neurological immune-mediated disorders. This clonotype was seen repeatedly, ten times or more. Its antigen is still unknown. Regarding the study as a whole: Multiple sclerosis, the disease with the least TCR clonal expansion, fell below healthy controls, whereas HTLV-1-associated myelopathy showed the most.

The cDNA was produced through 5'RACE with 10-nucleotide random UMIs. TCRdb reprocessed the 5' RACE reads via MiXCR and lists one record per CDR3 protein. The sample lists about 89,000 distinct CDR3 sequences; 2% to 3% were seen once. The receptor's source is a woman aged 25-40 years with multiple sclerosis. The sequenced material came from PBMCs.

The CDR3 region has the DNA TGTGCCACCAGCAGAGGGACGGACTCTGGGGCCAACGTCCTGACTTTC. This encodes CATSRGTDSGANVLTF. V usage is TRBV15 and J usage is TRBJ2-6; no definite D call. Germline assignment: CDR1 LNHNV and CDR2 YYDKDF (reference sequence). The ends were cut back, 1 base at V and 0 bases at J, with 7 bases in the middle. This CDR3 spans 16 amino acids.